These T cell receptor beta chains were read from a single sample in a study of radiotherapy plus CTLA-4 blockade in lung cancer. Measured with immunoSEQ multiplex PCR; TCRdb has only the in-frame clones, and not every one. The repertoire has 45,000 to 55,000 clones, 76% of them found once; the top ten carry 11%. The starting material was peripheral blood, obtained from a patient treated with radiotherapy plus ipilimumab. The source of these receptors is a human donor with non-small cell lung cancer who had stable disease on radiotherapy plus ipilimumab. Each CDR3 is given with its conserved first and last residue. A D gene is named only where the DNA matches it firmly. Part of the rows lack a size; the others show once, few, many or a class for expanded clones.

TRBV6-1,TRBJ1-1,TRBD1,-,TGTGCCAGCAACAGGGGAAACACTGAAGCTTTCTTT,CASNRGNTEAFF
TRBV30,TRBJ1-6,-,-,TGTGCCTGGAGTACTGGCCATAATTCACCCCTCCACTTT,CAWSTGHNSPLHF
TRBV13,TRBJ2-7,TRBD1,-,TGTGCCAGCAGCCCCTCACAGGGGCAGAGGTACGAGCAGTACTTC,CASSPSQGQRYEQYF
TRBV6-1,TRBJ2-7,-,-,TGTGCCAGCAGTCTTCGAATGGGGTTTGACGAGCAGTACTTC,CASSLRMGFDEQYF
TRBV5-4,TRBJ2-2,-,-,TGTGCCAGCAGCATACGGGGTGGACCGTTGGGGGAGCTGTTTTTT,CASSIRGGPLGELFF
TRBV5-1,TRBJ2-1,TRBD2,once,TGCGCCAGCAGCTTGGCGGGGGTGGCGGGGGGGATCGATGAGCAGTTCTTC,CASSLAGVAGGIDEQFF
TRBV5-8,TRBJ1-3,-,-,TGTGCCAGCAGCTCGGCCGGATTAAACACCATATATTTT,CASSSAGLNTIYF
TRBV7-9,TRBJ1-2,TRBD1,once,TGTGCCAGCAGGCTGGGACAGGGGGTAGGGTATGGCTACACCTTC,CASRLGQGVGYGYTF
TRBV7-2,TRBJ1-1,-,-,TGTGCCAGCAGCTTAGTGGGCAGGGGAGGAACTGAAGCTTTCTTT,CASSLVGRGGTEAFF
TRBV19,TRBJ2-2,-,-,TGTGCCAGTAGCGGCCGGGGGTTGGGCACCGGGGAGCTGTTTTTT,CASSGRGLGTGELFF
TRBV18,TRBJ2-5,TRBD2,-,TGTGCCAGCTCACCACCCGGTAGCGGGGGCCCCCAAGAGACCCAGTACTTC,CASSPPGSGGPQETQYF
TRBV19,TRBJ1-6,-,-,TGTGCCAGTAGTATCTCTTCCCCGGCGGGGGGCGCGGGTACTTCACCCCTCCACTTT,CASSISSPAGGAGTSPLHF
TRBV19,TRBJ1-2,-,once,TGTGCCAGTAGTATGAGGGGCATGGACTATGGCTACACCTTC,CASSMRGMDYGYTF
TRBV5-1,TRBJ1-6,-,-,TGCGCCAGCAGCCCGGGCCAGGGACCAAATAATTCACCCCTCCACTTT,CASSPGQGPNNSPLHF
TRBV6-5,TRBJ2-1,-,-,TGTGCCAGCAGTTCCAGTCACCTAGAGAAGCAGTTCTTC,CASSSSHLEKQFF
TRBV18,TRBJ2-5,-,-,TGTGCCAGCTCACCACGCACTACCCAAGAGACCCAGTACTTC,CASSPRTTQETQYF
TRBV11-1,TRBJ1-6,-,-,TGTGCCAGCAGCTTAGATCGGTCGAGCCTTCTAACCCTCCACTTT,CASSLDRSSLLTLHF
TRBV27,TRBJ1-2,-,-,TGTGCCAGCATACCGTTGGGCGGCGCTAACTATGGCTACACCTTC,CASIPLGGANYGYTF
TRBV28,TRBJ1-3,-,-,TGTGCCAGCAGTGCCGGGACATCTGGAAACACCATATATTTT,CASSAGTSGNTIYF
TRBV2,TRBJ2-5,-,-,TGTGCCAGCGCCCCTACCGGTTTACAAGAGACCCAGTACTTC,CASAPTGLQETQYF
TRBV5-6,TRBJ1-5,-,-,TGTGCCAGCAGCTTATACAATCAGCCCCAGCATTTT,CASSLYNQPQHF